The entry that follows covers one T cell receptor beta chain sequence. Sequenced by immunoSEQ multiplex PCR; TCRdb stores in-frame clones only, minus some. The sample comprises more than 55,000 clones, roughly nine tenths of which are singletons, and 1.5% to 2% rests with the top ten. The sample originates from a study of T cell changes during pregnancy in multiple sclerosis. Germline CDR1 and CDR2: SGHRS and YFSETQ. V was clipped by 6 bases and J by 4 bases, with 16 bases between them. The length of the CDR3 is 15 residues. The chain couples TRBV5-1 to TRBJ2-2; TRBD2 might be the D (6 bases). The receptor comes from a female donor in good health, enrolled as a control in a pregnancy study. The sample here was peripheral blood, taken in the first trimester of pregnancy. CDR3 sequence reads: CASIFSAGSTGELFF. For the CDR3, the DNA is TGCGCCAGCATCTTTTCTGCGGGAAGCACCGGGGAGCTGTTTTTT.